This T cell receptor (beta chain) stems from a study of blood T cell repertoires in COVID-19. Study context: Acute and convalescent COVID-19 samples came from the United States, Italy and Spain. PBMCs, B-cell-depleted T cells, or T cells provided the cDNA or gDNA that made up the material.

The CDR3 is 13 amino acids. V gave up 3 bases and J gave up 8 bases, with 11 bases separating them. Germline lookup yields CDR1 KGHSH and CDR2 LQKENI. Authors' analysis steps: Reference gene primers were amplified, and this amplification served to estimate nucleated cell counts. This table comes from immunoSEQ multiplex PCR, and its TCRdb copy is limited to in-frame clones, with some not included. The DNA gave D and trimming, while V, J and clone size come from that table. The sample has around 270,000 clones, around 82% seen once. This sequence originates from a person between 65 and 79 years old with COVID-19, enrolled during active disease. V is TRBV18 and J is TRBJ1-5; D call uncertain. Sequencing was done on a sample of peripheral blood. CDR3 sequence (DNA): TGTGCCAGCTCACCGGAACAACGGGAGCCCCAGCATTTT. It is translated as CASSPEQREPQHF.